The 25 T cell receptor beta chains presented below share a single source sample, sequenced in a study of T cells in Graves' hyperthyroidism and ophthalmopathy. The investigators amplified TCR beta CDR3 regions from RNA transcripts. Initially, a first-round RT-PCR of the TCR CDR3 employed the HTBI primer set. TCRdb recomputed calls from the multiplex PCR reads with MiXCR, one row per CDR3 protein. The sample contains around 720,000 distinct CDR3 sequences, about a third of which appear only once. The material sequenced was blood. The receptor set was obtained from a woman between 40 and 55 years old with Graves' hyperthyroidism.

This clonotype was detected many times. This chain joins TRBV10-3 and TRBJ2-5, with no clear D. V was trimmed by 5 bases and J by 0 bases, leaving 10 bases between them. CDR3 length: 14 residues. In germline, CDR1 is ENHRY, CDR2 SYGVKD. CDR3 sequence: CAISRAANQETQYF. CDR3 in DNA: TGTGCCATCAGTCGGGCAGCCAACCAAGAGACCCAGTACTTC.

This clonotype was seen more than once but under ten times. V usage is TRBV24-1 and J usage is TRBJ2-2, with 11 bases identical to TRBD2. Germline V gene sequence: CDR1 KGHDR, CDR2 SFDVKD. The CDR3 loop spans 16 amino acids. The V segment lost 4 bases and the J segment 4 bases; nucleotides outside the gene matches: 4. The CDR3 region is CATSETGLAGTGELFF. DNA for the CDR3: TGTGCCACCAGTGAGACAGGACTAGCGGGCACCGGGGAGCTGTTTTTT.

Ten or more counts support this clonotype. The chain links TRBV7-9 to TRBJ2-3; D is unresolved. The germline V gene encodes CDR1 SEHNR and CDR2 FQNEAQ (reference sequence). V was pared by 1 base and J by 1 base, with 6 bases between. The CDR3 is 14 amino acids. The CDR3 nucleotides are TGTGCCAGCAGCTTAGATCGGGGCACAGATACGCAGTATTTT. Amino acids: CASSLDRGTDTQYF.

This clonotype was found many times. The chain joins TRBV24-1 to TRBJ2-2; 7 positions match TRBD2. V trimming: 6 bases; J trimming: 5 bases; junction bases outside the gene matches: 8. The germline V gene encodes CDR1 KGHDR and CDR2 SFDVKD. This CDR3 is built from 15 residues. DNA for the CDR3: TGTGCCACCAGTAGTACGACGGGAGGAACCGGGGAGCTGTTTTTT. This gives the protein CATSSTTGGTGELFF.

This clonotype was counted once. V and J are TRBV10-3 and TRBJ2-5, with TRBD1 as a possible D gene (6 bases). The ends were cut back, 0 bases at V and 5 bases at J, with 10 bases in the middle. The CDR3 runs 14 residues. Germline-derived CDR1 and CDR2 are ENHRY and SYGVKD. DNA for the CDR3: TGTGCCATCAGTGAGTCAACAGGGAGTGAGACCCAGTACTTC. This codes for CAISESTGSETQYF.

The chain carries TRBV20-1 and TRBJ2-7, with D perhaps TRBD2 (5 bases). Judging by the DNA end, TRBJ2-1 fits better; the J call may be wrong. The CDR3 is 13 amino acids. Germline V gene sequence: CDR1 DFQATT, CDR2 SNEGSKA (reference sequence). CDR3 nucleotide sequence: TGCAGTGCTCCCCGGGGATACTACAATGAGCAGTTCTTC. This encodes CSAPRGYYNEQFF.

This clonotype has a handful of counts. For the CDR3, the DNA is TGTGCCAGCAGTTATAACAGTGGAGGGGCCAACGTCCTGACTTTC. Its protein is CASSYNSGGANVLTF. This chain uses TRBV6-5 with TRBJ2-6, with D unresolved. CDR3 length equals 15 residues. Trimming removed 3 bases at V and 4 bases at J, with 10 bases between. CDR1 and CDR2 from the germline V gene are MNHEY and SVGAGI.

The rearrangement links TRBV7-2 to TRBJ2-6; 7 nucleotides agree with TRBD2. Germline loops: CDR1 SGHTA, CDR2 FQGNSA. CDR3 length: 16 amino acids. V lost 6 bases and J lost 1; bases outside the gene matches: 6. In DNA form, the CDR3 reads TGTGCCAGCAGTTTACGGCGGGGGTCTGGGGCCAACGTCCTGACTTTC. Its protein product is CASSLRRGSGANVLTF.

V usage is TRBV7-9 and J usage is TRBJ2-7; maybe TRBD2 (5 bases). Germline lookup yields CDR1 SEHNR and CDR2 FQNEAQ (reference sequence). Trimming took 6 bases from V and 7 from J, leaving 16 bases between them. This CDR3 region has 13 residues. The DNA for the CDR3 is TGTGCCAGCAGTGCACGGCCAGAGGGTGAGCAGTACTTC. As protein: CASSARPEGEQYF.

This chain links TRBV27 with TRBJ2-7; D may be TRBD2 (6 bases). The CDR3 totals 14 residues. The V end lost 8 bases, the J end lost 5 bases, and 19 bases lay between the germline ends. Germline CDR1 is MNHEY and CDR2 is SMNVEV (reference sequence). CDR3 sequence reads: CASWTGVGWNEQYF. In nucleotides, the CDR3 is TGTGCCAGCTGGACGGGGGTAGGGTGGAACGAGCAGTACTTC.

This clonotype was detected many times. The rearrangement links TRBV20-1 to TRBJ2-5, with TRBD2 identical over 9 bases. Trimming removed 2 bases from V and 4 bases from J; junction bases left unmatched: 8. The length of the CDR3 is 15 residues. Germline CDR1 is DFQATT and CDR2 is SNEGSKA (reference sequence). Here the CDR3 DNA reads TGCAGTGCTAGACGCGCGGGAGGGCCAACAGAGACCCAGTACTTC. This encodes CSARRAGGPTETQYF.

This clonotype was seen a single time. The chain links TRBV29-1 to TRBJ1-5; D might be TRBD1 (5 bases). With 8 bases removed from V and 6 bases from J, the gap between germline ends came to 17 bases. CDR3 length: 13 residues. From germline, CDR1 is SQVTM and CDR2 ANQGSEA. In DNA, the CDR3 is TGCAGCTTGGGAGCAGGGATGCGTCAGCCCCAGCATTTT. Its translation is CSLGAGMRQPQHF.

In its sample, this clonotype was seen a few times. This sequence joins TRBV9 and TRBJ1-6, with 11 positions matching TRBD1. J lost 7 bases, V lost 4 bases, and 4 bases had no gene match. The CDR3 contains 15 residues. CDR1 and CDR2 (germline): SGDLS, YYNGEE. The CDR3 DNA reads as TGTGCCAGCAGCCCGGACAGGGGGCAAAATTCACCCCTCCACTTT. This sequence encodes CASSPDRGQNSPLHF.

This clonotype was detected once. This chain links TRBV10-3 with TRBJ2-7; D gene uncertain. CDR1 is ENHRY, CDR2 SYGVKD, per germline. This CDR3 has 16 residues. Trimming removed 11 bases at V and 3 bases at J, with 26 bases between. The CDR3 reads CAGSELSDRPLYEQYF. The CDR3 nucleotides are TGTGCCGGCAGTGAATTAAGCGATCGACCCCTCTACGAGCAGTACTTC.

The V gene is TRBV24-1, the J gene TRBJ1-4, with 10 bases aligning to TRBD1. Germline V gives CDR1 KGHDR, CDR2 SFDVKD. The CDR3 is made up of 15 amino acids. V was clipped by 4 bases and J by 5 bases; unmatched bases: 3. CDR3 in DNA: TGTGCCACCAGTGAGACAGGGGGCGGGAATGAAAAACTGTTTTTT. It codes for CATSETGGGNEKLFF.

In its sample, this clonotype was seen a few times. The chain is built from TRBV5-8 and TRBJ2-5, with 7 bases fitting TRBD2. The V gene's germline CDR1 is SGHTS and CDR2 YDEGEE. The CDR3 runs 15 residues. With 2 bases clipped from V and 1 base from J, the junction kept 5 bases outside the gene matches. CDR3 sequence (DNA): TGTGCCAGCAGCTTCGGCGGGGGTGGCCAAGAGACCCAGTACTTC. Translated: CASSFGGGGQETQYF.

Many counts were recorded for this clonotype. The chain employs TRBV29-1 and TRBJ2-7; D may be TRBD1 (6 bases). The CDR3 is 13 amino acids. In germline, CDR1 is SQVTM, CDR2 ANQGSEA. The V end lost 4 bases, the J end lost 2 bases, and 12 bases lay between the germline ends. The chain's CDR3 is CSVVAGATYEQYF. The CDR3 bases are TGCAGCGTTGTTGCAGGGGCTACCTACGAGCAGTACTTC.

The chain recombines TRBV10-3 with TRBJ2-6; 8 bases align to TRBD1. Germline V gene data show CDR1 as ENHRY and CDR2 as SYGVKD. Germline trimming cut 8 bases from V and 2 bases from J; bases unmatched to any gene: 5. This CDR3 is 15 amino acids long. The CDR3 reads CAIGQGAAGANVLTF. The DNA of the CDR3 is TGTGCCATCGGACAGGGCGCCGCTGGGGCCAACGTCCTGACTTTC.

This clonotype was seen ten or more times. This rearrangement joins TRBV10-2 to TRBJ1-5; D is unclear. Germline V gives CDR1 WSHSY, CDR2 SAAADI. Trimming pared 9 bases from V and 4 bases from J, leaving 4 bases between. The CDR3 is 10 amino acids. The CDR3 coding sequence is TGCGCCAGGGCAAATCAGCCCCAGCATTTT. Its translation is CARANQPQHF.

This clonotype was recorded a few times. The V and J genes are TRBV7-9 and TRBJ1-2; 7 bases line up with TRBD1. Germline CDR1 SEHNR, CDR2 FQNEAQ (reference sequence). The CDR3 runs to 15 residues. The V segment lost 1 base and the J segment 5 bases; nucleotides outside the gene matches: 7. The CDR3 spells CASSLGFGRGYGYTF. DNA of the CDR3: TGTGCCAGCAGCTTAGGTTTTGGCAGGGGGTATGGCTACACCTTC.

This clonotype came up a few times. The V call is TRBV7-2, the J call TRBJ1-5; the match to TRBD1 covers 7 bases. J was trimmed by 3 bases and V by 6 bases; bases with no gene match: 8. Germline CDR1 and CDR2: SGHTA and FQGNSA. This CDR3 comprises 15 residues. CDR3 in DNA: TGTGCCAGCAGTTTCCGACAGGGTTACAATCAGCCCCAGCATTTT. Translation gives CASSFRQGYNQPQHF.

The chain couples TRBV7-3 to TRBJ2-7; possible D gene TRBD1, 5 bases. Germline assignment: CDR1 SGHTA and CDR2 FQGTGA. V lost 5 bases and J lost 7, with 12 bases in between. The CDR3 covers 12 residues. CDR3 DNA sequence: TGTGCCAGCAGCCCCAGGGAAACGGAGCAGTACTTC. Protein product: CASSPRETEQYF.

This clonotype was seen repeatedly, ten times or more. This chain uses TRBV19 with TRBJ2-7; no clear D gene. V was cut by 1 base and J by 4 bases, with 8 bases left in between. The CDR3 sequence is 13 residues long. Germline values: CDR1 LNHDA, CDR2 SQIVND (reference sequence). The DNA for the CDR3 is TGTGCCAGTAGTATAGCTGGAGCGTACGAGCAGTACTTC. This gives the protein CASSIAGAYEQYF.

The J gene is TRBJ1-6, the V gene TRBV15, with unresolved D. Trimming took off 3 bases at V and 7 bases at J, with 13 bases between the two ends. The CDR3 covers 15 residues. CDR1 and CDR2 (germline): LNHNV, YYDKDF (reference sequence). The CDR3 bases are TGTGCCACCAGCAGCTTGGGAGGGTCCAATTCACCCCTCCACTTT. Its protein product is CATSSLGGSNSPLHF.

In its sample, this clonotype was seen many times. The chain couples TRBV29-1 to TRBJ1-2, with D perhaps TRBD1 (5 bases). The CDR3 spans 13 residues. V lost 6 bases and J lost 8, with 19 bases in between. Germline CDR1 is SQVTM and CDR2 is ANQGSEA. The CDR3 reads CSVVGTVSPGYTF. The CDR3 region has the DNA TGCAGCGTCGTCGGGACGGTGAGCCCCGGCTACACCTTC.